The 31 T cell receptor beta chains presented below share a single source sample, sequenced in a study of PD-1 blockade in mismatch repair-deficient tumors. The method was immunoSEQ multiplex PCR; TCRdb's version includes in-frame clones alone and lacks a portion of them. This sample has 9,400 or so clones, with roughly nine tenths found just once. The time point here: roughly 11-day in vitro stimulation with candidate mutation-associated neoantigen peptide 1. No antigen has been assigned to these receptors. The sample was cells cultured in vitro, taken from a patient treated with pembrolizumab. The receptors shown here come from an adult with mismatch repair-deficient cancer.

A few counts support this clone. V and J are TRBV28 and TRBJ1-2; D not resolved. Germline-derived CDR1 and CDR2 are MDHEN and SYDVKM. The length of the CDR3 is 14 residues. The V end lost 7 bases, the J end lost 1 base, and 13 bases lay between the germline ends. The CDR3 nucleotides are TGTGCCAGCAAGTACGGAGCCTTTAACTATGGCTACACCTTC. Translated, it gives CASKYGAFNYGYTF.

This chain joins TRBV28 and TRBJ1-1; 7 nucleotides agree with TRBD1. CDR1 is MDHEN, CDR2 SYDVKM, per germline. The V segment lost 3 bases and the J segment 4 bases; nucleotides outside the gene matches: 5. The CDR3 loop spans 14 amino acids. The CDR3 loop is CASSFDRARTEAFF. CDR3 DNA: TGTGCCAGCAGTTTCGACAGGGCTCGCACTGAAGCTTTCTTT.

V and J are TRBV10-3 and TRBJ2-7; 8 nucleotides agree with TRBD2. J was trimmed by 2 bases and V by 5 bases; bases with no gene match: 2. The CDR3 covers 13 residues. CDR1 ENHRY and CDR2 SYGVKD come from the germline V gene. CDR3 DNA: TGTGCCATCAGTCTGGGACTAGCCTACGAGCAGTACTTC. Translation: CAISLGLAYEQYF.

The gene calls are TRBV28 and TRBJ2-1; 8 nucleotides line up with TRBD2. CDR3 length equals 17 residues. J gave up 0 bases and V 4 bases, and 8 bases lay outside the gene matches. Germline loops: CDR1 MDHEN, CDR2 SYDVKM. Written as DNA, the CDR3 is TGTGCCAGCAGTTCACCAGCGGGAGAGGGCTCCTACAATGAGCAGTTCTTC. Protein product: CASSSPAGEGSYNEQFF. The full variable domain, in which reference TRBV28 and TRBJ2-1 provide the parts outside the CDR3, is DVKVTQSSRYLVKRTGEKVFLECVQDMDHENMFWYRQDPGLGLRLIYFSYDVKMKEKGDIPEGYSVSREKKERFSLILESASTNQTSMYLCASSSPAGEGSYNEQFFGPGTRLTVL.

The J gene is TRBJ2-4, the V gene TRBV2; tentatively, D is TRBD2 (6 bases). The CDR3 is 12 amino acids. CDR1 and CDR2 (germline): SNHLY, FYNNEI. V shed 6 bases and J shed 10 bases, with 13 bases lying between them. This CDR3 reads CASRLGGEIQYF. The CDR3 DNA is TGTGCCAGCAGGCTAGGAGGGGAGATTCAGTACTTC.

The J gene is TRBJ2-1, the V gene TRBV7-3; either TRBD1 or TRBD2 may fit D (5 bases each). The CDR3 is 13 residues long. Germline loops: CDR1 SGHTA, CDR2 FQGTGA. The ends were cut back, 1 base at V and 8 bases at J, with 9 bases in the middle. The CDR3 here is CASSLSGTHEQFF. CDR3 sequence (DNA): TGTGCCAGCAGCTTAAGTGGGACCCATGAGCAGTTCTTC.

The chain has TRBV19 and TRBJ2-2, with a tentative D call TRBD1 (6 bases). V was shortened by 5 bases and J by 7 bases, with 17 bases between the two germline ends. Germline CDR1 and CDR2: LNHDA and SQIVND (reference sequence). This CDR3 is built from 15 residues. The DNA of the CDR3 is TGTGCCAGTAGTTCCATCGAGCAGGGGAGCGGGGAGCTGTTTTTT. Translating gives CASSSIEQGSGELFF.

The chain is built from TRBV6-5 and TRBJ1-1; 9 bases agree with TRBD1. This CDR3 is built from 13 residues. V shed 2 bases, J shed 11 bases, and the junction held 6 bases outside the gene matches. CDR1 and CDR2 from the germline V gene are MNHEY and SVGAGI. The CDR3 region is CASSYTGGQGAFF. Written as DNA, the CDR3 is TGTGCCAGCAGTTACACAGGGGGCCAGGGGGCTTTCTTT.

The CDR3 loop reads CASSLGRDGSYEQYF. The CDR3 region has the DNA TGTGCCAGCAGCTTGGGAAGGGACGGCTCCTACGAGCAGTACTTC. The genes are TRBV5-5 and TRBJ2-7; D assignment may be TRBD1 or TRBD2 (5 bases each). This CDR3 has 15 residues. In germline, CDR1 is SGHKS, CDR2 YYEKEE (reference sequence). The V end was cut by 0 bases, the J end by 0 bases, with 10 bases between.

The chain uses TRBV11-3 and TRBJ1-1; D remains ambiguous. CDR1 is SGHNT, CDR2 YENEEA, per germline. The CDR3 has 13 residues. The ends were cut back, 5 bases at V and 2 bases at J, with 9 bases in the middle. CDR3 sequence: CASSRTVNTEAFF. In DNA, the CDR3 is TGTGCCAGCAGCCGAACCGTAAACACTGAAGCTTTCTTT.

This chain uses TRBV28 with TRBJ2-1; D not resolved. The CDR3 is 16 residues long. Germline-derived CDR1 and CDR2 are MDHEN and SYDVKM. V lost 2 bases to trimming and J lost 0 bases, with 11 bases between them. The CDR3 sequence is CASSLKGGFSYNEQFF. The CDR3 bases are TGTGCCAGCAGTTTAAAGGGCGGTTTCTCCTACAATGAGCAGTTCTTC.

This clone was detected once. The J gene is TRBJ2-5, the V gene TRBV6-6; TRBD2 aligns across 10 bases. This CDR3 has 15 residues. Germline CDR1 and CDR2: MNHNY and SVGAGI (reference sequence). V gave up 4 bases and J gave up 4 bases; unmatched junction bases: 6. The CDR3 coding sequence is TGTGCCAGCAGTTCTGGGACTAGCGATTCAGAGACCCAGTACTTC. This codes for CASSSGTSDSETQYF.

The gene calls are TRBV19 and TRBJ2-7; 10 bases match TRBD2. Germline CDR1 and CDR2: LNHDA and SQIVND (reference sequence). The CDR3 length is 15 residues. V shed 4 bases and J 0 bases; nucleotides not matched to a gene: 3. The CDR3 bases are TGTGCCAGTAGTAGGGGGACTAGCGCCTCCTACGAGCAGTACTTC. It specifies CASSRGTSASYEQYF.

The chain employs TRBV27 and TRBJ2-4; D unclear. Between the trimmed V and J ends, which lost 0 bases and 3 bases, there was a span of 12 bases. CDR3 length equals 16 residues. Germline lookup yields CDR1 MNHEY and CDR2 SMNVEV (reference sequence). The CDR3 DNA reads TGTGCCAGCAGTTTATCGAGGCAAATAGGCAAAAACATTCAGTACTTC. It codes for CASSLSRQIGKNIQYF.

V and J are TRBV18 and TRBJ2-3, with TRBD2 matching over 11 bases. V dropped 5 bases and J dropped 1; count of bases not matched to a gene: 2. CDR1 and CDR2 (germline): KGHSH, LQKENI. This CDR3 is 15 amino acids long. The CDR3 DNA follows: TGTGCCAGCTCATCGGGACTAGCGGGCACAGATACGCAGTATTTT. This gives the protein CASSSGLAGTDTQYF.

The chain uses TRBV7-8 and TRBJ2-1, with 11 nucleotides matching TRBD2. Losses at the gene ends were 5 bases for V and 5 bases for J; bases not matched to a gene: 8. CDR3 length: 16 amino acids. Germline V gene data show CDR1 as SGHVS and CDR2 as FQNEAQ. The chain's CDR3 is CASSTLAGGTHNEQFF. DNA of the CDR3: TGTGCCAGCAGCACCCTAGCGGGAGGAACCCACAATGAGCAGTTCTTC. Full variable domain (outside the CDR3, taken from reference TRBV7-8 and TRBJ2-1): GAGVSQSPRYKVAKRGQDVALRCDPISGHVSLFWYQQALGQGPEFLTYFQNEAQLDKSGLPSDRFFAERPEGSVSTLKIQRTQQEDSAVYLCASSTLAGGTHNEQFFGPGTRLTVL.

The CDR3 region has the DNA TGTGCCAGCTCACAGACTAGCGGGACCAAAAACATTCAGTACTTC. As protein: CASSQTSGTKNIQYF. The J gene is TRBJ2-4, the V gene TRBV18; 11 nucleotides line up with TRBD2. V was pared by 4 bases and J by 2 bases, with 1 base of the junction left unmatched. Germline-derived CDR1 and CDR2 are KGHSH and LQKENI. The CDR3 has 15 residues.

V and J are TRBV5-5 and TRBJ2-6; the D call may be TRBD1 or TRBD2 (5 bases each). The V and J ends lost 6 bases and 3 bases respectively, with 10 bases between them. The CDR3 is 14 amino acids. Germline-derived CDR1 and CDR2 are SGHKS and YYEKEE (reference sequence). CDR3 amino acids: CASTRDVGANVLTF. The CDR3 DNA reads TGTGCCAGCACCCGGGACGTTGGGGCCAACGTCCTGACTTTC.

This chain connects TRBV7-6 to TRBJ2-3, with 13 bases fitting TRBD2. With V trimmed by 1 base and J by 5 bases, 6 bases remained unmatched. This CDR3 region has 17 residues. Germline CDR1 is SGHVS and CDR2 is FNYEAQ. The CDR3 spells CASSLGGGLAGLDTQYF. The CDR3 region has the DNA TGTGCCAGCAGCTTAGGGGGGGGACTAGCGGGACTAGATACGCAGTATTTT.

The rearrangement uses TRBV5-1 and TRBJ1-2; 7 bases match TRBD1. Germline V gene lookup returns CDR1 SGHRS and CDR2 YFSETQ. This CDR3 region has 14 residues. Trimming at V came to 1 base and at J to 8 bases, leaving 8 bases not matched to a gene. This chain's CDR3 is CASSLSGTEVGYTF. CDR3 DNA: TGCGCCAGCAGCTTGTCTGGGACAGAAGTAGGCTACACCTTC.

In nucleotides, the CDR3 is TGCGCCAGCAGCTTGGTGTCGAACACTGAAGCTTTCTTT. As protein: CASSLVSNTEAFF. The V call is TRBV5-1, the J call TRBJ1-1; no reliable D call. Deletions cut 0 bases from V and 1 base from J, with 4 bases between. The CDR3 length is 13 residues. From germline, CDR1 is SGHRS and CDR2 YFSETQ.

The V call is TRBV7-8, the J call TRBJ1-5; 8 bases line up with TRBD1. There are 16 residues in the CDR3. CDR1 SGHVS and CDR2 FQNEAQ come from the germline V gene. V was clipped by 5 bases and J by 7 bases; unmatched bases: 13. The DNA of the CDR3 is TGTGCCAGCAGCGCCCACGGACAGGGAGGTGGCCAGCCCCAGCATTTT. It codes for CASSAHGQGGGQPQHF.

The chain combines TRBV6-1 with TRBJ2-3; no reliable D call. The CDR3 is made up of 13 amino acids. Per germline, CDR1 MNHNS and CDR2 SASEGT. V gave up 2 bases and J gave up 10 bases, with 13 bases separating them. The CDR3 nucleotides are TGTGCCAGCAGTGAAAGTCGCCAGGAGCCGCAGTATTTT. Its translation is CASSESRQEPQYF.

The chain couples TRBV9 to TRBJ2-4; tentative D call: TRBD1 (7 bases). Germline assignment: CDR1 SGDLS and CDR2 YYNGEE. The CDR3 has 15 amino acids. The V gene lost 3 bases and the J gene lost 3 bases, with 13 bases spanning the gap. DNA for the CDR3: TGTGCCAGCAGCGCCAGCAGGGGGGACAAAAACATTCAGTACTTC. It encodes CASSASRGDKNIQYF. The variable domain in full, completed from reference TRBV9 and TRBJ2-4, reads DSGVTQTPKHLITATGQRVTLRCSPRSGDLSVYWYQQSLDQGLQFLIQYYNGEERAKGNILERFSAQQFPDLHSELNLSSLELGDSALYFCASSASRGDKNIQYFGAGTRLSVL.

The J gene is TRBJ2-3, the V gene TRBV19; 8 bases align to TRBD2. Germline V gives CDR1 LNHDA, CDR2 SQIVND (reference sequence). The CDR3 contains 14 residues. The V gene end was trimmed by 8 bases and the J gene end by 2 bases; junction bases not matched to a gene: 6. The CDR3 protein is CASRAGDLTDTQYF. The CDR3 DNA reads TGTGCCAGTCGAGCGGGAGACCTCACAGATACGCAGTATTTT.

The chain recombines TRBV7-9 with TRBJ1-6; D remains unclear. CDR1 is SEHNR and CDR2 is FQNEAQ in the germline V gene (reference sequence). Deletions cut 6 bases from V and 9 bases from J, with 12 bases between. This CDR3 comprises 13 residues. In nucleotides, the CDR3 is TGTGCCAGCAGTGACTTGGTGGGTTCACCCCTCCACTTT. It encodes CASSDLVGSPLHF.

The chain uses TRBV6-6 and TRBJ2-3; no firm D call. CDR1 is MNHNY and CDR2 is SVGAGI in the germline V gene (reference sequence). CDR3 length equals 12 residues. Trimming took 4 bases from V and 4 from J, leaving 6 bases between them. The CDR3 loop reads CASSLRPDTQYF. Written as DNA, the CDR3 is TGTGCCAGCAGTTTGCGGCCAGATACGCAGTATTTT.

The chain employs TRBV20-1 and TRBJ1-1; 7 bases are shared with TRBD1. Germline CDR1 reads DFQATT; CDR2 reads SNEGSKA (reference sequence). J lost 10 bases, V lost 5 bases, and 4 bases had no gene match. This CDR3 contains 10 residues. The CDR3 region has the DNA TGCAGTGCTTCCGACAGGGTAGCTTTCTTT. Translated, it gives CSASDRVAFF.

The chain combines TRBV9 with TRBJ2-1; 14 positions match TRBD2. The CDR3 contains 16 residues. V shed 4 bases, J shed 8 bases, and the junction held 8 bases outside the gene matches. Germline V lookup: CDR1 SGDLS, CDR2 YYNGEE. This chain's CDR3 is CASSIRLAGGPHEQFF. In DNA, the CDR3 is TGTGCCAGCAGCATCCGACTAGCGGGAGGGCCCCATGAGCAGTTCTTC.

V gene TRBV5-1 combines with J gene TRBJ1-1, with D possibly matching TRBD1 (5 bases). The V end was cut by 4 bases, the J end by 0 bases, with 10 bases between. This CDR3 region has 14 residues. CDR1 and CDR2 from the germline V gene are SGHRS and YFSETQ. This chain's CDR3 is CASSGEGLNTEAFF. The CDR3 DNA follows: TGCGCCAGCAGCGGGGAGGGACTGAACACTGAAGCTTTCTTT. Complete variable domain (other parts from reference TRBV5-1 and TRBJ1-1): KAGVTQTPRYLIKTRGQQVTLSCSPISGHRSVSWYQQTPGQGLQFLFEYFSETQRNKGNFPGRFSGRQFSNSRSEMNVSTLELGDSALYLCASSGEGLNTEAFFGQGTRLTVV.

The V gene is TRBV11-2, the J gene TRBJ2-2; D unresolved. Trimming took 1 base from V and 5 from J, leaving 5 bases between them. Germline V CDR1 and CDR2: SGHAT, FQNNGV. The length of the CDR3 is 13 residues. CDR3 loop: CASSLGPTGELFF. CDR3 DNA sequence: TGTGCCAGCAGCTTAGGACCAACCGGGGAGCTGTTTTTT.